This paragraph covers one TCR beta chain sequence. Its target is not known. The treatment denotes: 19 received Ad26.COV2.S at low or high dose, single or two shots; about 5 received placebo; per-sample allocation not given. Samples came from day 63 after the first vaccine or placebo injection. The donor's status was that of an adult aged 18-55 years in Boston. As its vector, the vaccine had Ad26, which expressed Wuhan-strain SARS-CoV-2 spike. This sample stems from a study of Ad26.COV2.S vaccination and SARS-CoV-2 variants. Germline assignment: CDR1 SGHRS and CDR2 YFSETQ. V was clipped by 1 base and J by 7 bases, with 15 bases between them. The CDR3 runs 15 residues. Method: immunoSEQ multiplex PCR; TCRdb's copy keeps in-frame clones and lacks some. The data hold hundreds of thousands of clones, with about 88% observed a single time. General observations from the study: People given the vaccine had a wider spike-specific TCR breadth than placebo recipients did. Total T cell responses were possibly underestimated by TCR breadth and depth analyses.

This specimen consisted of peripheral blood, obtained in a trial of Ad26.COV2.S vaccine versus placebo. The chain is built from TRBV5-1 and TRBJ1-5, with D perhaps TRBD1 (6 bases). The clonotype originates from a person between 18 and 65 years old who received the Ad26.COV2.S COVID-19 vaccine or a placebo. The CDR3 reads CASSLSGARGQPQHF. DNA of the CDR3: TGCGCCAGCAGCTTGTCAGGGGCTCGAGGACAGCCCCAGCATTTT.